These T cell receptor beta chains were read from a single sample in a study of identical twins. TCRdb ran MiXCR on the 5' RACE reads and lists one entry per CDR3 protein. The repertoire holds about 150,000 distinct CDR3 sequences, with 3.5% as singletons. The sequenced material came from memory T cells sorted from blood. These receptors were obtained from a man between 18 and 35 years old in good health. Each CDR3 is given with its conserved first and last residue. A D gene is named only where the DNA matches it firmly. Some rows have no size entry. The others give once, few or many, or a class for an expanded clone.

v_gene	abundance	d_gene	j_gene	CDR3nt	CDR3aa
TRBV28	-	-	TRBJ2-2	TGTGCCAGCAGTCCCGGTGGGGTCAACACCGGGGAGCTGTTTTTT	CASSPGGVNTGELFF
TRBV15	few	-	TRBJ2-7	TGTGCCACCAGCAGAGATTTAATTGGGACTGGAACCTACGAGCAGTACTTC	CATSRDLIGTGTYEQYF
TRBV6-1	many	-	TRBJ1-2	TGTGCCAGCGGGCGTCGGGGCAAGTATGGCTACACCTTC	CASGRRGKYGYTF
TRBV20-1	many	-	TRBJ1-2	TGCAGTGCCGCCTTGCAGACAACCTATGGCTACACCTTC	CSAALQTTYGYTF
TRBV11-2	many	TRBD2	TRBJ2-3	TGTGCCAGCAGCTTTAGGATCGTGGCGGGGGACACAGATACGCAGTATTTT	CASSFRIVAGDTDTQYF
TRBV6-1	many	TRBD2	TRBJ2-3	TGTGCCAGCAGGGTTGGCTTGTGGGAGGGCCGCTATACGCAGTATTTT	CASRVGLWEGRYTQYF
TRBV5-1	many	-	TRBJ1-2	TGCGCCAGCAGCCCAGACCCGATGAACTATGGCTACACCTTC	CASSPDPMNYGYTF
TRBV18	many	-	TRBJ2-5	TGTGCCAGCTCACCACAATTGGAGACCCAGTACTTC	CASSPQLETQYF
TRBV7-2	many	-	TRBJ2-7	TGTGCCAGCAGCCGGGGAGGACGGGACATCTACGAGCAGTACTTC	CASSRGGRDIYEQYF
TRBV12-3/TRBV12-4	-	-	TRBJ2-5	TGTGCCAGCAGTTTAGAGCAGGGGCCAGGAGAGACCCAGTACTTC	CASSLEQGPGETQYF
TRBV7-3	many	TRBD2	TRBJ2-2	TGTGCCAGCAGCCCCCTCCCCGGGGTAGCGGGAGTCACCGGGGAGCTGTTTTTT	CASSPLPGVAGVTGELFF
TRBV5-1	-	TRBD1	TRBJ1-4	TGCGCCAGCAGCTTCGGACAGGGGAGGGAAAAACTGTTTTTT	CASSFGQGREKLFF
TRBV18	-	TRBD1	TRBJ1-5	TGTGCCAGCTCACCATTCGTGCGAGGACAGGGAGGGGGAAATCAGCCCCAGCATTTT	CASSPFVRGQGGGNQPQHF
TRBV25-1	many	-	TRBJ2-3	TGTGCCAGCAGTGTTTCCTCGGATACGACGCAGTATTTT	CASSVSSDTTQYF
TRBV27	many	TRBD1	TRBJ1-1	TGTGCCAGCAGTCCGGGACAGGGGGCCACTGAAGCTTTCTTT	CASSPGQGATEAFF
TRBV7-3	few	-	TRBJ2-2	TGTGCCAGCAGCGGGTGGACTGGTGCGAACACCGGGGAGCTGTTTTTT	CASSGWTGANTGELFF
TRBV4-3	many	-	TRBJ2-3	TGCGCCAGCAGCCAAGCCCAGGGGACTAGCACAGATACGCAGTATTTT	CASSQAQGTSTDTQYF
TRBV3-1	many	TRBD2	TRBJ2-1	TGTGCCAGCAGCCATATGACTAGCCGCAATGAGCAGTTCTTC	CASSHMTSRNEQFF
TRBV20-1	many	TRBD2	TRBJ2-3	TGCAGTGCTAGGAAGACTAGCGGGCGGTTAACAGATACGCAGTATTTT	CSARKTSGRLTDTQYF
TRBV10-2	many	-	TRBJ2-5	TGCGCCAGCAGTGAGATTTGGGAACAAGAGACCCAGTACTTC	CASSEIWEQETQYF
TRBV6-4	-	-	TRBJ2-3	TGTGCCAGCAGTGGAGAACTAGGAGATACGCAGTATTTT	CASSGELGDTQYF
TRBV5-1	many	TRBD2	TRBJ2-1	TGCGCCAGCAGCCCCCTAGCGGTCTCCTACAATGAGCAGTTCTTC	CASSPLAVSYNEQFF